These 9 T cell receptor beta chains originate from one sample sequenced in a study of cytomegalovirus exposure and HLA in healthy donors. PCR primers comprised 60 Vbeta and 13 Jbeta primers. Sequencing used immunoSEQ multiplex PCR; TCRdb keeps in-frame clones, though not all of them. The profile shows about 180,000 clones, roughly 76% of them singletons. Specimen: PBMCs. The receptors stem from a woman aged 18-30 years in good health and CMV-seropositive.

The chain is built from TRBV6-5 and TRBJ1-2; a weak D match, TRBD1 (5 bases). V dropped 0 bases and J dropped 5 bases, with 10 bases sitting between them. The CDR3 totals 14 residues. Germline CDR1 MNHEY, CDR2 SVGAGI. Written as DNA, the CDR3 is TGTGCCAGCAGTTACTCGGACATACCATATGGCTACACCTTC. Amino acids: CASSYSDIPYGYTF.

The chain has TRBV5-1 and TRBJ1-1; 7 nucleotides match TRBD1. The CDR3 covers 15 residues. The germline V gene encodes CDR1 SGHRS and CDR2 YFSETQ. Trimming cost V 5 bases and J 1 base; bases outside gene matches: 8. CDR3 in amino acids: CASSDFGQANTEAFF. For the CDR3, the DNA is TGCGCCAGCAGTGATTTCGGACAGGCGAACACTGAAGCTTTCTTT.

This chain links TRBV27 with TRBJ2-1, with D possibly matching TRBD2 (5 bases). CDR1 MNHEY and CDR2 SMNVEV come from the germline V gene (reference sequence). The CDR3 length is 12 residues. Deletions cut 3 bases from V and 8 bases from J, with 8 bases between. CDR3 sequence: CASSFEGHEQFF. Written as DNA, the CDR3 is TGTGCCAGCAGTTTTGAGGGCCATGAGCAGTTCTTC.

J is TRBJ1-6 and V is TRBV7-3, with D maybe TRBD1 (5 bases). CDR1 and CDR2 (germline): SGHTA, FQGTGA. V gave up 6 bases and J gave up 4 bases, with 7 bases separating them. The CDR3 length is 13 residues. The CDR3 loop reads CASSGGYNSPLHF. CDR3 nucleotide sequence: TGTGCCAGCAGTGGGGGGTATAATTCACCCCTCCACTTT.

This clone was counted a few times. The J gene is TRBJ1-2, the V gene TRBV5-5, with D possibly being TRBD1 (5 bases). With 0 bases removed from V and 4 bases from J, the gap between germline ends came to 22 bases. The CDR3 length is 18 residues. Germline V gene lookup returns CDR1 SGHKS and CDR2 YYEKEE (reference sequence). CDR3 nucleotide sequence: TGTGCCAGCAGCTTGGGGTCTTTTTCCGGGGCAGCGGGCTATGGCTACACCTTC. Its protein is CASSLGSFSGAAGYGYTF.

J is TRBJ1-1 and V is TRBV4-1; D perhaps matches TRBD1 (6 bases). Germline loops: CDR1 MGHRA, CDR2 YSYEKL. Trimming cost V 1 base and J 7 bases, with 22 bases left between them. This CDR3 has 17 residues. The CDR3 sequence is CASSQGPPGVGSNEAFF. As DNA, the CDR3 is TGCGCCAGCAGCCAAGGACCCCCAGGGGTGGGTTCGAATGAAGCTTTCTTT.

The rearrangement uses TRBV6-5 and TRBJ1-2; D is unresolved. This CDR3 has 13 amino acids. CDR1 and CDR2 from the germline V gene are MNHEY and SVGAGI. Trimming removed 5 bases from V and 0 bases from J, with 7 bases in between. The CDR3 reads CASSRASNYGYTF. Written as DNA, the CDR3 is TGTGCCAGCAGTCGAGCTTCTAACTATGGCTACACCTTC.

V is TRBV6-5 and J is TRBJ2-5; weak D call: TRBD2 (6 bases). This CDR3 is built from 16 residues. The germline V gene has CDR1 MNHEY and CDR2 SVGAGI. The germline V and J ends were trimmed by 0 bases and 2 bases, with 13 bases remaining between them. The CDR3 nucleotides read TGTGCCAGCAGTTACTCGGCGGGGTCCCCGCAAGAGACCCAGTACTTC. Translated, it gives CASSYSAGSPQETQYF.

The chain has TRBV25-1 and TRBJ1-1, with D possibly TRBD1 on 5 matching bases. V lost 0 bases to trimming and J lost 4 bases, with 15 bases between them. This CDR3 has 16 residues. The germline V gene encodes CDR1 MGHDK and CDR2 SYGVNS. CDR3 nucleotide sequence: TGTGCCAGCAGTGAATACCCCAGCAGGGTAGGCACTGAAGCTTTCTTT. Translating it yields CASSEYPSRVGTEAFF. Together with reference TRBV25-1 and TRBJ1-1, the CDR3 gives the full variable domain: EADIYQTPRYLVIGTGKKITLECSQTMGHDKMYWYQQDPGMELHLIHYSYGVNSTEKGDLSSESTVSRIRTEHFPLTLESARPSHTSQYLCASSEYPSRVGTEAFFGQGTRLTVV.